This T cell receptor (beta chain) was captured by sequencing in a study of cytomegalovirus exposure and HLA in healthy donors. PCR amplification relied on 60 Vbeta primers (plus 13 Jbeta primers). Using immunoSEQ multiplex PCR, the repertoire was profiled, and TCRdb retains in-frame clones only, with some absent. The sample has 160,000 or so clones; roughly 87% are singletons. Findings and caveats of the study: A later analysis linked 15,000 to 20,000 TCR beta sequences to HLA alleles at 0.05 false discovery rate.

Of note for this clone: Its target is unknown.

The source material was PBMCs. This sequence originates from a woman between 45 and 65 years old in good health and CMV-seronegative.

In DNA form, the CDR3 reads TGTGCCAGCAGCCCGAGCCCAGGCACCTCTGGAAACACCATATATTTT. Its protein is CASSPSPGTSGNTIYF. This rearrangement joins TRBV7-3 to TRBJ1-3, with no clear D. Germline V CDR1 and CDR2: SGHTA, FQGTGA. This CDR3 region has 16 residues. The V end lost 5 bases, the J end lost 0 bases, and 14 bases lay between the germline ends.